This is a list of T cell receptor beta chains from one sample in a study of blood T cells in healthy people across ages. TCRdb ran MiXCR on the 5' RACE reads and lists one entry per CDR3 protein. The table has fewer than 1 million distinct CDR3 sequences, about 42% seen once; the top ten hold roughly 18%. The specimen sequenced was blood. These TCRs come from a man aged 55 to 70 in good health. CDR3s include the opening cysteine and the closing phenylalanine or tryptophan. The order of the fields is CDR3 DNA, CDR3 protein, clone size, V gene, D gene, J gene, CDR3 length. The D gene is left open where the match is weak. Clone size, where shown, is once, few, many, or a class for clones that have expanded.

TGTGCCAGCAGCTTAACAGCGGGGCTAAACACAGATACGCAGTATTTT | CASSLTAGLNTDTQYF | . | TRBV11-3 | TRBD2 | TRBJ2-3 | 16
TGTGCCAGCACACTAGCCCGGAGCACAGATACGCAGTATTTT | CASTLARSTDTQYF | . | TRBV18 | . | TRBJ2-3 | 14
TGTGCCAGCACAGAGGGGTGGGCAGGGGGCGCGAATGGCTACACCTTC | CASTEGWAGGANGYTF | few | TRBV6-6 | TRBD1 | TRBJ1-2 | 16
TGTGCCAGCAGCGCATCGTTAGCGACCAGAGAGACCCAGTACTTC | CASSASLATRETQYF | . | TRBV7-2 | . | TRBJ2-5 | 15
TGTGCCTGGAGGAGGACCGGACAGGGGGCCTACAATGAGCAGTTCTTC | CAWRRTGQGAYNEQFF | once | TRBV30 | TRBD1 | TRBJ2-1 | 16
TGCAGCGTTGTTGATCGGGATGCAAGCCCAGATACGCAGTATTTT | CSVVDRDASPDTQYF | . | TRBV29-1 | . | TRBJ2-3 | 15
TGCGCCAGCAGCCAAGACGGGCTAGCGGGGGTGCAAGAGACCCAGTACTTC | CASSQDGLAGVQETQYF | many | TRBV4-1 | TRBD2 | TRBJ2-5 | 17
TGCGCCAGCAGCCGTACATTGGGGAGCAATCAGCCCCAGCATTTT | CASSRTLGSNQPQHF | . | TRBV4-3 | . | TRBJ1-5 | 15
TGTGCCAGCAGCGAAACACCCAGCTCTGGAAACACCATATATTTT | CASSETPSSGNTIYF | . | TRBV9 | . | TRBJ1-3 | 15
TGTGCCAGCAGCACAGGGGCGGGGGCGAACACAGATGCGCAGTATTTT | CASSTGAGANTDAQYF | once | TRBV7-2 | . | TRBJ2-3 | 16
TGCAGCGTTGAGGAGGGACTAGCGGGAGGTATCTACAATGAGCAGTTCTTC | CSVEEGLAGGIYNEQFF | . | TRBV29-1 | TRBD2 | TRBJ2-1 | 17
TGTGCCAGCAGCAAAGTCTTCGGGGTTGCGGAGACCCAGTACTTC | CASSKVFGVAETQYF | . | TRBV21-1 | . | TRBJ2-5 | 15
TGTGCCAGCAGTAACAGGGCCTACGAGCAGTACTTC | CASSNRAYEQYF | . | TRBV2 | . | TRBJ2-7 | 12
TGTGCCAGCAGCCCCTGGGGAAGGTCCTACGAGCAGTACTTC | CASSPWGRSYEQYF | . | TRBV3-1 | . | TRBJ2-7 | 14
TGTGCCAGCAGTTTATCTGTTCCAGGTCCATATAATTCACCCCTCCACTTT | CASSLSVPGPYNSPLHF | . | TRBV27 | . | TRBJ1-6 | 17
TGTGCCAGCAGCTTGCTACGGAATGAAGCTTTCTTT | CASSLLRNEAFF | . | TRBV5-5 | . | TRBJ1-1 | 12
TGTGCCAGCAAATCCTACGGGCAGTACTTC | CASKSYGQYF | . | TRBV27 | . | TRBJ2-7 | 10
TGCAGTGCTAGAGTGAGGGGGCGCCCAGATACGCAGTATTTT | CSARVRGRPDTQYF | . | TRBV20-1 | TRBD1 | TRBJ2-3 | 14
TGTGCCAGCGCCCGGGATTTTGGAGAGACCCAGTACTTC | CASARDFGETQYF | few | TRBV6-4 | . | TRBJ2-5 | 13
TGTGCCAGCAGCCAAGACGTGGCCCGTAAAGAGACCCAGTACTTC | CASSQDVARKETQYF | . | TRBV3-1 | . | TRBJ2-5 | 15
TGTGCCAGCAGTCAGACCGGGACAGTCAACTACGAGCAGTACTTC | CASSQTGTVNYEQYF | . | TRBV12-3/TRBV12-4 | TRBD1 | TRBJ2-7 | 15
TGTGCCAGCAGCCAAGATACCTCTGGAGGACAGATTAATGAAAAACTGTTTTTT | CASSQDTSGGQINEKLFF | few | TRBV3-1 | . | TRBJ1-4 | 18
TGTGCCAGCAGTTTCGTCGCTAGCGGGAAAACCTACGAGCAGTACTTC | CASSFVASGKTYEQYF | many | TRBV12-3/TRBV12-4 | TRBD2 | TRBJ2-7 | 16
TGCGCCAGCAGAAGTGTGGCTTTCAATGAGCAGTTCTTC | CASRSVAFNEQFF | . | TRBV5-1 | . | TRBJ2-1 | 13
TGTGCCAGCAGTAGCCCTCTCCGGGACAGGGTGTCCAATGAGCAGTTCTTC | CASSSPLRDRVSNEQFF | . | TRBV27 | TRBD1 | TRBJ2-1 | 17
TGTGCCAGCCCACCAGAGACAGGGAGAAATGAGCAGTTCTTC | CASPPETGRNEQFF | . | TRBV18 | TRBD1 | TRBJ2-1 | 14
TGTGCCAGCAGTCTCGCCTCGCTTGGGGACAGGCGGGAGACCCAGTACTTC | CASSLASLGDRRETQYF | . | TRBV12-3/TRBV12-4 | TRBD1 | TRBJ2-5 | 17
TGTGCCAGCAGCCTTGAGAGGGACTACGAGCAGTACTTC | CASSLERDYEQYF | . | TRBV7-2 | . | TRBJ2-7 | 13
TGCAGTGCTACCGGGACTAGCAATCAGCCCCAGCATTTT | CSATGTSNQPQHF | . | TRBV20-1 | . | TRBJ1-5 | 13
TGTGCCAGCAGCCAATGGGACCTCACCGGGGAGCTGTTTTTT | CASSQWDLTGELFF | once | TRBV3-1 | . | TRBJ2-2 | 14
TGCAGTGCTAGGGATATGGGGGGGGGCACAGATACGCAGTATTTT | CSARDMGGGTDTQYF | . | TRBV20-1 | TRBD2 | TRBJ2-3 | 15
TGTGCCAGCAGCTCTGCCGGGACCTTAGGGACCCAGTACTTC | CASSSAGTLGTQYF | . | TRBV7-2 | . | TRBJ2-5 | 14
TGCAGTGCTGCCTTGGTCACTGAAGCTTTCTTT | CSAALVTEAFF | few | TRBV20-1 | . | TRBJ1-1 | 11
TGTGCCAGCATTCCACGCCGGGGTGAAAAACTGTTTTTT | CASIPRRGEKLFF | . | TRBV6-5 | . | TRBJ1-4 | 13
TGTGCCAGCAGCTTAGTGGGACAGATGAACACTGAAGCTTTCTTT | CASSLVGQMNTEAFF | . | TRBV13 | TRBD1 | TRBJ1-1 | 15
TGTGCCACCAGCAGAGATCTGTGGGAGAGCTCCTACGAGCAGTACTTC | CATSRDLWESSYEQYF | few | TRBV15 | . | TRBJ2-7 | 16
TGTGCCAGCTCACCAGGGACTAGCGGAAATATAGAGACCCAGTACTTC | CASSPGTSGNIETQYF | few | TRBV18 | TRBD2 | TRBJ2-5 | 16
TGCGCCAGCAGTCTAGGACTAGCGGGTCACTCGGGGGAGACCCAGTACTTC | CASSLGLAGHSGETQYF | . | TRBV4-3 | TRBD2 | TRBJ2-5 | 17
TGCAGCGTTGAGATTACGGCTGACACAGATACGCAGTATTTT | CSVEITADTDTQYF | few | TRBV29-1 | . | TRBJ2-3 | 14
TGTGCCAGCAGTTACTTGGGACTAGGGGAGCAGTTCTTC | CASSYLGLGEQFF | many | TRBV6-2/TRBV6-3 | TRBD2 | TRBJ2-1 | 13
TGCGCCAGCAGCTTTGGGACTAGCGAACGTGAGCAGTTCTTC | CASSFGTSEREQFF | few | TRBV5-1 | TRBD2 | TRBJ2-1 | 14
TGCAGTGCTAGTGGAGGGGGCCAGGCGAACTATGGCTACACCTTC | CSASGGGQANYGYTF | few | TRBV20-1 | TRBD1 | TRBJ1-2 | 15
TGTGCCAGCAGCCAAGAAAGACTGGGGACTGGCAATGAGCAGTACTTC | CASSQERLGTGNEQYF | . | TRBV3-1 | . | TRBJ2-5 | 16
TGTGCCTGGAGTGTTAGCACTAAAGAGACCCAGTACTTC | CAWSVSTKETQYF | few | TRBV30 | . | TRBJ2-5 | 13
TGCGCCAGCAGCTTGGGTGCGCGGACAGACTACGATGAGCAGTTCTTC | CASSLGARTDYDEQFF | once | TRBV5-1 | . | TRBJ2-1 | 16